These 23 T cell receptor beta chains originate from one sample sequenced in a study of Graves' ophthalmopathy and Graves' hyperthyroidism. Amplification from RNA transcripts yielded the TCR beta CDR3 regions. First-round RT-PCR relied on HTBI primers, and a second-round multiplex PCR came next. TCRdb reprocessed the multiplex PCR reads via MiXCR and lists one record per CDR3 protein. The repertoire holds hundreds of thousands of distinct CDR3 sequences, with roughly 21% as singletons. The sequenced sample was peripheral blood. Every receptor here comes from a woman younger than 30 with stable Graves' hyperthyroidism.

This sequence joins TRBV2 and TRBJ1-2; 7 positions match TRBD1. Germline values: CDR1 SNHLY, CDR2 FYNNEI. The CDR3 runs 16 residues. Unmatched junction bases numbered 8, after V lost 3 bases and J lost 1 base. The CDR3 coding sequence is TGTGCCAGCAGTGATATCGACAGGGCGGATAACTATGGCTACACCTTC. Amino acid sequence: CASSDIDRADNYGYTF.

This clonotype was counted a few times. CDR3 DNA sequence: TGTGCCAGCAGTCTCGGAACCAATTCACCCCTCCACTTT. It encodes CASSLGTNSPLHF. The rearrangement joins TRBV12-3 or TRBV12-4 to TRBJ1-6; D is ambiguous. Trimming pared 5 bases from V and 7 bases from J, leaving 9 bases between. CDR3 length equals 13 residues.

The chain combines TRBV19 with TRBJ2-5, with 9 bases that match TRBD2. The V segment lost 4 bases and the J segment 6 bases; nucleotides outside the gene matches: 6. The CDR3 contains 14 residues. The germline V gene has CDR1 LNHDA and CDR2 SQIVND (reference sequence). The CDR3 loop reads CASSSGGAGKTQYF. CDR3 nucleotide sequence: TGTGCCAGTAGTAGCGGGGGGGCCGGAAAGACCCAGTACTTC. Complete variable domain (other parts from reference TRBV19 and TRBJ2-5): DGGITQSPKYLFRKEGQNVTLSCEQNLNHDAMYWYRQDPGQGLRLIYYSQIVNDFQKGDIAEGYSVSREKKESFPLTVTSAQKNPTAFYLCASSSGGAGKTQYFGPGTRLLVL.

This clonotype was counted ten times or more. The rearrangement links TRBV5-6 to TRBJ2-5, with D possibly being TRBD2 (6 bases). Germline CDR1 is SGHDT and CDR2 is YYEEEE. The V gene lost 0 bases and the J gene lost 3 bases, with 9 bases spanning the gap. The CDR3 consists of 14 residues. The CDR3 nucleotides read TGTGCCAGCAGCTTGGCCGGCGGGAAAGAGACCCAGTACTTC. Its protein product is CASSLAGGKETQYF. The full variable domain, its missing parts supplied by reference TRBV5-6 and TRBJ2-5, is DAGVTQSPTHLIKTRGQQVTLRCSPKSGHDTVSWYQQALGQGPQFIFQYYEEEERQRGNFPDRFSGHQFPNYSSELNVNALLLGDSALYLCASSLAGGKETQYFGPGTRLLVL.

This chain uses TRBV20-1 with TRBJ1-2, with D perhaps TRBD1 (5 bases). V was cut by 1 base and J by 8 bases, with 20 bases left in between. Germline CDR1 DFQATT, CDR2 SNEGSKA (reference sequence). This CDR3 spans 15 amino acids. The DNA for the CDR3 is TGCAGTGCTAGAGGGGATATGGGGCAGAGAATCGGCTACACCTTC. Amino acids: CSARGDMGQRIGYTF.

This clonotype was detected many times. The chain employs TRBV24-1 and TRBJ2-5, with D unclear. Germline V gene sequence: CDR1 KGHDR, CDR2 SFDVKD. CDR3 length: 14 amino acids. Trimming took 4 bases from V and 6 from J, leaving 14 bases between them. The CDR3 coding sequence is TGTGCCACCAGTGACGCTATAACACAGCAGACCCAGTACTTC. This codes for CATSDAITQQTQYF.

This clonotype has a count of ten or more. The CDR3 loop reads CATSDPAGGSSDTQYF. The CDR3 DNA is TGTGCCACCAGTGACCCCGCTGGCGGGAGCTCAGATACGCAGTATTTT. The J gene is TRBJ2-3, the V gene TRBV24-1; 7 bases match TRBD2. The CDR3 has 16 residues. Looked up from germline, CDR1 is KGHDR and CDR2 is SFDVKD. With V trimmed by 4 bases and J by 4 bases, 10 bases remained unmatched.

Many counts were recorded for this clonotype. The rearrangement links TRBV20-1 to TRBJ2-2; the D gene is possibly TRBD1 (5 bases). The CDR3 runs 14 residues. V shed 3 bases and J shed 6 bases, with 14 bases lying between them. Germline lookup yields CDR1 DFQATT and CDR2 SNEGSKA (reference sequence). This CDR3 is CSASRANLAGELFF. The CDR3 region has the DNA TGCAGTGCTAGCAGGGCTAATCTTGCCGGGGAGCTGTTTTTT.

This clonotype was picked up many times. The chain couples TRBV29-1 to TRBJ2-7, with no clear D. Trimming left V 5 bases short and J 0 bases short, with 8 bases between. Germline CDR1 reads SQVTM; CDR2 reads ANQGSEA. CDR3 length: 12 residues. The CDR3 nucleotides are TGCAGCGTTTACGGCAGCTCCTACGAGCAGTACTTC. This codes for CSVYGSSYEQYF.

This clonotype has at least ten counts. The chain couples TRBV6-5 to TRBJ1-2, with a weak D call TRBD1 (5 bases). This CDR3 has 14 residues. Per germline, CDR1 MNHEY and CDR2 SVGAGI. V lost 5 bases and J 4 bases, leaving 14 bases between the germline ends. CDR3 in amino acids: CASSSGTPGYGYTF. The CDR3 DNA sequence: TGTGCCAGCAGTAGCGGGACCCCAGGCTATGGCTACACCTTC.

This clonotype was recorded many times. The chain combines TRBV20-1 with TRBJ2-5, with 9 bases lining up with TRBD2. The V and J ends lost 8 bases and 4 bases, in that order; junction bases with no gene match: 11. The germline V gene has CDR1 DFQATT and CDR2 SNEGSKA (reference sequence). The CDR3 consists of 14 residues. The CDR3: CSQLAGFVGETQYF. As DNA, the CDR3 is TGCAGTCAACTAGCGGGCTTCGTGGGAGAGACCCAGTACTTC.

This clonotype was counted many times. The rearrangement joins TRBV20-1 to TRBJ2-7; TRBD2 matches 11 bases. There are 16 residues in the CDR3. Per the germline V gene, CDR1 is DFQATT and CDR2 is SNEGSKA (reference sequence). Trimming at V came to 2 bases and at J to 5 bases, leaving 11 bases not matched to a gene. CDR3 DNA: TGCAGTGCTAGACACCTCCGACTAGCGGGACCGAACGAGCAGTACTTC. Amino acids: CSARHLRLAGPNEQYF.

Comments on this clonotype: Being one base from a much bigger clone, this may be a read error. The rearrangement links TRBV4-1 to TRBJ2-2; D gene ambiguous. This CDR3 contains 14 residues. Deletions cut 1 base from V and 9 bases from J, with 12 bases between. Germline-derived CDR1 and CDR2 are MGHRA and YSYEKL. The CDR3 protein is CASSQVPLGRELFF. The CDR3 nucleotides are TGCGCCAGCAGCCAAGTCCCCCTCGGCAGGGAGCTGTTTTTT.

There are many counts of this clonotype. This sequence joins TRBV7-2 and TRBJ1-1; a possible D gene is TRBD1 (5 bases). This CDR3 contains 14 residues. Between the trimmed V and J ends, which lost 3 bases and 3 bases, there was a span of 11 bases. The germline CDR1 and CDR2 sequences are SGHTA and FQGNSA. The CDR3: CASSLGRVDTEAFF. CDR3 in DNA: TGTGCCAGCAGCTTGGGCAGGGTGGACACTGAAGCTTTCTTT.

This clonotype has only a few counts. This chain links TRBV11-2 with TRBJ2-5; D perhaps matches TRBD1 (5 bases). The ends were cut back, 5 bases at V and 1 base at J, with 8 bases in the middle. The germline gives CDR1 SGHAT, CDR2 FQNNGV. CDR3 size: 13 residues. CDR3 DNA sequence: TGTGCCAGCAGCAGGGGTTTCCAAGAGACCCAGTACTTC. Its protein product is CASSRGFQETQYF.

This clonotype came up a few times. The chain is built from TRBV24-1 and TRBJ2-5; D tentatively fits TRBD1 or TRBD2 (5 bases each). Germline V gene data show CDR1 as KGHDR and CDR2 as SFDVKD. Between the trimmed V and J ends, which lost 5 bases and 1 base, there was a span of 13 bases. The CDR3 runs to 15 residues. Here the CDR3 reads CATSAYGTPQETQYF. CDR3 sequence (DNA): TGTGCCACCAGTGCTTACGGGACCCCCCAAGAGACCCAGTACTTC.

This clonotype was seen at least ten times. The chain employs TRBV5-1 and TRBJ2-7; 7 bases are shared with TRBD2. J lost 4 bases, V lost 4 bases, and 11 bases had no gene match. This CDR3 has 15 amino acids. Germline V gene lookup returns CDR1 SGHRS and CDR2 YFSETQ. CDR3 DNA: TGCGCCAGCAGCCCTGGGGTCGGACTAGGGTACGAGCAGTACTTC. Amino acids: CASSPGVGLGYEQYF.

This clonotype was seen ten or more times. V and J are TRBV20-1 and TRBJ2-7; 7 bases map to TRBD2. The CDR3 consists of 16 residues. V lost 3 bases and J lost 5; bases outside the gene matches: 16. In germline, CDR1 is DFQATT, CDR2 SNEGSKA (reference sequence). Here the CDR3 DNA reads TGCAGTGCTAGGGGGAGGGAGAGTTCGGGGGTTAACGAGCAGTACTTC. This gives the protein CSARGRESSGVNEQYF.

CDR3 DNA: TGCAGTGCTTCCGGGACATACTATGGCTACACCTTC. This gives the protein CSASGTYYGYTF. The rearrangement joins TRBV20-1 to TRBJ1-2, with D possibly being TRBD1 (6 bases). Germline V gives CDR1 DFQATT, CDR2 SNEGSKA (reference sequence). Trimming stripped 5 bases from V and 3 bases from J, with 10 bases between. The CDR3 is 12 amino acids.

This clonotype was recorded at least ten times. CDR3 bases: TGTGCCAGCAGCTGGGAATCCAACTATGGCTACACCTTC. Translated: CASSWESNYGYTF. V gene TRBV12-3 or TRBV12-4 combines with J gene TRBJ1-2; unclear D gene. V shed 6 bases and J shed 2 bases, with 10 bases lying between them. The CDR3 is 13 residues long.

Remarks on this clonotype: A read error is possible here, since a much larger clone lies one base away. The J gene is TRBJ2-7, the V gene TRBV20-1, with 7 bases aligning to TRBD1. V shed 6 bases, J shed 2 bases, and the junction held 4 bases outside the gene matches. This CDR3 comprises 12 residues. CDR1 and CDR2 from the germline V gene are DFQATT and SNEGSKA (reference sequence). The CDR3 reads CSARDSAYEQYF. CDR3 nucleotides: TGCAGTGCCAGGGACAGCGCCTACGAGCAGTACTTC.

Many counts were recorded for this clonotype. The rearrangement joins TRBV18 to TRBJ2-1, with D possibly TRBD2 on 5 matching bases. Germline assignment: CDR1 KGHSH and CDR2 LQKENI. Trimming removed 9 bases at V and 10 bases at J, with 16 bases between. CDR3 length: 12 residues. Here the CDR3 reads CASSPTSGEQFF. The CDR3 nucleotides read TGTGCCAGTTCCCCGACGTCGGGGGAGCAGTTCTTC.

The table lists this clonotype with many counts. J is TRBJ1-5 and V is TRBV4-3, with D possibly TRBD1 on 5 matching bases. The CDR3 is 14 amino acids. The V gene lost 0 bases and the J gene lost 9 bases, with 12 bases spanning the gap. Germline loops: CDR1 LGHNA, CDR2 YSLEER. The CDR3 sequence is CASSQDRGVRPQHF. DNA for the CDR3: TGCGCCAGCAGCCAAGATCGAGGGGTTCGGCCCCAGCATTTT.